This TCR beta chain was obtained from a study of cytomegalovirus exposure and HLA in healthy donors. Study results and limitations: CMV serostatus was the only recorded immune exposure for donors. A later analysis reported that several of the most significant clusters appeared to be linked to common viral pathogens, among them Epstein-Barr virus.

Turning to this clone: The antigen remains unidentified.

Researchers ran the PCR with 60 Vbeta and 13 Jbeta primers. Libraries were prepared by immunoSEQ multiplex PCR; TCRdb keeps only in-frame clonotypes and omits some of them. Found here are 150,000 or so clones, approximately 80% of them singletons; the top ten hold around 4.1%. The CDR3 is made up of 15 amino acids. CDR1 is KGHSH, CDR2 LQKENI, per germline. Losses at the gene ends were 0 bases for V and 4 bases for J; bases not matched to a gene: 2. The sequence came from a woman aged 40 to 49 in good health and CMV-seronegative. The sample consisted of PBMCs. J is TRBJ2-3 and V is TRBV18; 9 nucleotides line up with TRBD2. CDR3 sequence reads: CASSPPGGGADTQYF. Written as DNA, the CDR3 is TGTGCCAGCTCACCACCGGGCGGGGGGGCAGATACGCAGTATTTT.